This TCR beta chain was sequenced during a study of T-cell memory formation after mild COVID-19. Study overall: The TCR clusters were mostly specific to one donor. Notes on the study in general: Later expanders leaned CD4+, whereas day 15 to 85 contracting clones were balanced CD4/CD8. Most CD4+ clones that shrank were in CM and EM, while CD8+ ones turned up in EMRA.

From 5'RACE with constant-segment primers came TCR alpha and TCR beta cDNA libraries that carried sample barcodes and UMIs. TCRdb processed the 5' RACE reads anew with MiXCR; each CDR3 protein has one entry. Of roughly 200,000 distinct CDR3 sequences in the sample, 20% to 25% are singletons; the top ten hold under 25%. Losses at the gene ends were 2 bases for V and 8 bases for J; bases not matched to a gene: 10. The CDR3 has 15 residues. Germline assignment: CDR1 SGHRS and CDR2 YFSETQ. Only a few counts were recorded for this clonotype. Its antigen is currently unknown. The TCR originated in an adult woman who had mild COVID-19 (a few samples of this study predate the infection). Cell type and time point are not known. The chain links TRBV5-1 to TRBJ1-2; 9 nucleotides match TRBD1. The sample taken for sequencing was PBMCs or a T cell subset sorted from them (not recorded which). The CDR3, as DNA: TGCGCCAGCAGCTTTTATGAACAGGGGGCGGAGGGCTACACCTTC. Translated: CASSFYEQGAEGYTF. The full variable domain, with the rest looked up from reference TRBV5-1 and TRBJ1-2, is KAGVTQTPRYLIKTRGQQVTLSCSPISGHRSVSWYQQTPGQGLQFLFEYFSETQRNKGNFPGRFSGRQFSNSRSEMNVSTLELGDSALYLCASSFYEQGAEGYTFGSGTRLTVV.